These 26 T cell receptor beta chains share one sample of origin, sequenced in a study of T-cell reconstitution after alpha-beta-depleted transplantation in children. Unique molecular identifiers were used in preparing the TCRbeta library. TCRdb itself ran the PCR reads through MiXCR, one entry per CDR3 protein. The sample gives a few thousand distinct CDR3 sequences, about 8.2% of which show up once; around 45% is in the top ten. Sample: PBMCs, mostly from graft donor cells, taken 180 days after TCRalphabeta/CD19-depleted stem cell transplant. Receptors were obtained from a male patient aged 2-15 years who had a stem cell transplant for acute lymphoblastic leukemia, so the T cells may come from the graft donor.

This clonotype came up many times. This chain uses TRBV12-3 or TRBV12-4 with TRBJ2-1; TRBD1 aligns across 7 bases. The CDR3 contains 15 residues. The ends lost 5 bases at V and 4 bases at J; junction bases unmatched: 8. The CDR3 is CASSPLGQIYNEQFF. The CDR3 DNA reads as TGTGCCAGCAGTCCTTTGGGACAGATATACAATGAGCAGTTCTTC.

This clonotype qualifies as large (0.1 to 1%). The CDR3 DNA reads as TGTGCCAGCAGCACCGGGACGAGGCAGTATTTT. It encodes CASSTGTRQYF. The rearrangement links TRBV13 to TRBJ2-3, with D perhaps TRBD1 or TRBD2 (5 bases each). This CDR3 has 11 residues. Trimming left V 5 bases short and J 11 bases short, with 11 bases between. Germline loops: CDR1 PRHDT, CDR2 FYEKMQ (reference sequence).

Ten or more counts support this clonotype. The rearrangement uses TRBV2 and TRBJ1-1; D unclear. The CDR3 is made up of 15 amino acids. Trimming removed 4 bases from V and 0 bases from J, with 12 bases in between. The V gene's germline CDR1 is SNHLY and CDR2 FYNNEI. CDR3 in amino acids: CASSVNSPMNTEAFF. In DNA form, the CDR3 reads TGTGCCAGCAGTGTTAACAGCCCCATGAACACTGAAGCTTTCTTT.

By proportion, this clonotype is medium-sized (0.01 to 0.1%). This chain joins TRBV7-9 and TRBJ2-1, with D perhaps given as TRBD1 or TRBD2 (5 bases each). The CDR3 has 16 amino acids. Germline V gives CDR1 SEHNR, CDR2 FQNEAQ (reference sequence). Trimming cost V 8 bases and J 7 bases, with 24 bases left between them. The CDR3 DNA reads TGTGCCAGCGTAACGTCGAGGGGTCAGGCCAAGAATGAGCAGTTCTTC. It is translated as CASVTSRGQAKNEQFF.

This clonotype has only a few counts. This sequence joins TRBV30 and TRBJ2-3, with D possibly called TRBD1 or TRBD2 (6 bases each). CDR3 length equals 14 residues. V was pared by 0 bases and J by 6 bases, with 13 bases between. Per the germline V gene, CDR1 is GTSNPN and CDR2 is SVGIG (reference sequence). CDR3 bases: TGTGCCTGGAGTGTACGGGGGCTCGCGGATACGCAGTATTTT. It translates to CAWSVRGLADTQYF.

This clonotype was counted ten times or more. The chain has TRBV28 and TRBJ2-2; a possible D gene is TRBD2 (5 bases). Looked up from germline, CDR1 is MDHEN and CDR2 is SYDVKM. The CDR3 is made up of 12 amino acids. Trimming removed 10 bases at V and 4 bases at J, with 10 bases between. Written as DNA, the CDR3 is TGTGCCATTGGAGGCGGCACCGGGGAGCTGTTTTTT. It is translated as CAIGGGTGELFF. Full variable domain (outside the CDR3, taken from reference TRBV28 and TRBJ2-2): DVKVTQSSRYLVKRTGEKVFLECVQDMDHENMFWYRQDPGLGLRLIYFSYDVKMKEKGDIPEGYSVSREKKERFSLILESASTNQTSMYLCAIGGGTGELFFGEGSRLTVL.

This clonotype was found many times. This chain uses TRBV7-2 with TRBJ1-1; D is uncertain. The V gene lost 2 bases and the J gene lost 5 bases, with 12 bases spanning the gap. The CDR3 is 14 residues long. Germline V lookup: CDR1 SGHTA, CDR2 FQGNSA. CDR3 in amino acids: CASSLTVHGTEAFF. As DNA, the CDR3 is TGTGCCAGCAGCTTAACAGTTCATGGGACTGAAGCTTTCTTT.

By proportion, this clonotype is medium-sized. The chain has TRBV7-9 and TRBJ2-1; 9 bases agree with TRBD2. The ends lost 2 bases at V and 4 bases at J; junction bases unmatched: 9. This CDR3 is built from 17 residues. The V gene's germline CDR1 is SEHNR and CDR2 FQNEAQ (reference sequence). Written as DNA, the CDR3 is TGTGCCAGCAGCTTATGGTGGGCGGGAGGGCCTTACAATGAGCAGTTCTTC. It specifies CASSLWWAGGPYNEQFF.

This clonotype is medium-sized (0.01 to 0.1%) by share. V and J are TRBV7-9 and TRBJ2-1; 8 nucleotides match TRBD2. This CDR3 spans 16 amino acids. Looked up from germline, CDR1 is SEHNR and CDR2 is FQNEAQ (reference sequence). Unmatched junction bases numbered 5, after V lost 0 bases and J lost 4 bases. The CDR3 coding sequence is TGTGCCAGCAGCTTAGCGCCAGCGGGAGAATACAATGAGCAGTTCTTC. Protein sequence: CASSLAPAGEYNEQFF.

This clonotype was observed many times. The rearrangement joins TRBV18 to TRBJ2-7, with 13 bases matching TRBD2. The CDR3 consists of 16 residues. Germline lookup yields CDR1 KGHSH and CDR2 LQKENI. Germline trimming cut 6 bases from V and 10 bases from J; bases unmatched to any gene: 15. The CDR3 DNA reads as TGTGCCAGCTCGCTTAAAAAGGGACTAGCGGGACAGGTACAGTACTTC. This sequence encodes CASSLKKGLAGQVQYF. Based on the CDR3 plus reference TRBV18 and TRBJ2-7, the full variable domain is NAGVMQNPRHLVRRRGQEARLRCSPMKGHSHVYWYRQLPEEGLKFMVYLQKENIIDESGMPKERFSAEFPKEGPSILRIQQVVRGDSAAYFCASSLKKGLAGQVQYFGPGTRLTVT.

This clonotype has at least ten counts. This chain joins TRBV12-3 or TRBV12-4 and TRBJ1-1; D gene ambiguous. Trimming removed 4 bases at V and 7 bases at J, with 16 bases between. CDR3 length equals 14 residues. CDR3 in amino acids: CASSSLSDGIEAFF. CDR3 DNA: TGTGCCAGCAGTTCGCTATCGGACGGTATTGAAGCTTTCTTT.

This clonotype showed up many times. The genes are TRBV28 and TRBJ1-2, with D uncertain. Germline V gene lookup returns CDR1 MDHEN and CDR2 SYDVKM. The CDR3 loop spans 13 amino acids. V lost 5 bases to trimming and J lost 8 bases, with 15 bases between them. This CDR3 is CASSDRVSRGYTF. As DNA, the CDR3 is TGTGCCAGCAGTGACCGAGTCTCAAGAGGCTACACCTTC.

By proportion, this clonotype is medium-sized. The rearrangement uses TRBV7-9 and TRBJ2-1; tentative D call: TRBD2 (5 bases). Trimming removed 3 bases at V and 9 bases at J, with 18 bases between. The germline CDR1 and CDR2 sequences are SEHNR and FQNEAQ (reference sequence). The CDR3 extends over 15 amino acids. DNA for the CDR3: TGTGCCAGCAGCTTCCTAGCAAGTGAACGCAGTGAGCAGTTCTTC. It encodes CASSFLASERSEQFF.

This clonotype is classed as medium-sized. This chain joins TRBV7-9 and TRBJ2-7; D is unresolved. This CDR3 comprises 11 residues. The germline CDR1 and CDR2 sequences are SEHNR and FQNEAQ (reference sequence). V was clipped by 11 bases and J by 3 bases, with 11 bases between them. CDR3 bases: TGTGCCTCTGGTGCAAACTACGAGCAGTACTTC. Translation: CASGANYEQYF.

This clonotype was observed at least ten times. The CDR3, as DNA: TGTGCCAGCAGCTATACAGATACGCAGTATTTT. Protein sequence: CASSYTDTQYF. The V gene is TRBV7-9, the J gene TRBJ2-3; D remains unclear. Germline CDR1 reads SEHNR; CDR2 reads FQNEAQ (reference sequence). V was cut by 4 bases and J by 3 bases, with 2 bases left in between. CDR3 length equals 11 residues.

This clonotype was observed many times. The gene calls are TRBV7-6 and TRBJ2-2; 12 positions match TRBD2. Germline assignment: CDR1 SGHVS and CDR2 FNYEAQ. Losses at the gene ends were 1 base for V and 4 bases for J; bases not matched to a gene: 1. The CDR3 is 16 amino acids. CDR3: CASSLGLAGATGELFF. The CDR3, as DNA: TGTGCCAGCAGCTTAGGACTAGCGGGAGCCACCGGGGAGCTGTTTTTT.

Relative to its sample, this clonotype is medium-sized (0.01 to 0.1%). The rearrangement uses TRBV7-2 and TRBJ2-3, with D maybe TRBD2 (5 bases). V was pared by 4 bases and J by 6 bases, with 17 bases between. The CDR3 spans 15 residues. Germline values: CDR1 SGHTA, CDR2 FQGNSA. CDR3 in DNA: TGTGCCAGCAGCTCCCCCATGGAGGCCTCCGATACGCAGTATTTT. Encoded protein: CASSSPMEASDTQYF.

This clonotype occurred many times. The chain uses TRBV3-1 and TRBJ2-5; 9 nucleotides line up with TRBD2. The CDR3 is made up of 16 amino acids. Trimming cost V 1 base and J 1 base; bases outside gene matches: 4. The V gene's germline CDR1 is LGHDT and CDR2 YNNKEL (reference sequence). The CDR3 DNA reads as TGTGCCAGCAGCCAAGGGGGCGGGAGGGCCCAAGAGACCCAGTACTTC. Residues: CASSQGGGRAQETQYF.

By share, this clonotype ranks as medium-sized. The CDR3 nucleotides are TGCAGTGCTGAGTCCGGGAGCGACAATGAGCAGTTCTTC. Its translation: CSAESGSDNEQFF. This rearrangement joins TRBV20-1 to TRBJ2-1, with D perhaps matching TRBD2 (6 bases). Trimming removed 5 bases at V and 5 bases at J, with 13 bases between. The CDR3 sequence is 13 residues long. Germline V lookup: CDR1 DFQATT, CDR2 SNEGSKA (reference sequence).

At least ten counts were recorded for this clonotype. The gene calls are TRBV3-1 and TRBJ1-5, with D unclear. The CDR3 extends over 14 amino acids. Trimming took 2 bases from V and 7 from J, leaving 12 bases between them. Germline V lookup: CDR1 LGHDT, CDR2 YNNKEL (reference sequence). In DNA, the CDR3 is TGTGCCAGCAGCCAATTAAGTTCAGCCCAGCCCCAGCATTTT. Translated, it gives CASSQLSSAQPQHF.

At least ten counts were recorded for this clonotype. The chain joins TRBV7-6 to TRBJ2-5; D is perhaps TRBD1 (5 bases). V lost 5 bases and J 3 bases, leaving 10 bases between the germline ends. In germline, CDR1 is SGHVS, CDR2 FNYEAQ. The CDR3 totals 13 residues. CDR3 residues: CASSRSREETQYF. The DNA for the CDR3 is TGTGCCAGCAGCCGATCCAGGGAAGAGACCCAGTACTTC.

This clonotype came up many times. The chain couples TRBV11-2 to TRBJ2-1; TRBD2 might be the D (6 bases). The CDR3 sequence is 18 residues long. CDR1 is SGHAT, CDR2 FQNNGV, per germline. Trimming took off 5 bases at V and 1 base at J, with 21 bases between the two ends. CDR3 protein: CASSLPRRDGISYNEQFF. DNA of the CDR3: TGTGCCAGCAGCCTCCCTAGGAGGGATGGCATATCCTACAATGAGCAGTTCTTC.

This clonotype was picked up many times. The CDR3 sequence: CASSRDGEQYF. CDR3 nucleotide sequence: TGTGCCAGCAGCCGGGACGGCGAGCAGTACTTC. The chain is built from TRBV7-9 and TRBJ2-7; D possibly uses TRBD1 or TRBD2 (5 bases each). CDR1 is SEHNR and CDR2 is FQNEAQ in the germline V gene (reference sequence). The CDR3 is 11 amino acids. V was trimmed by 5 bases and J by 6 bases, leaving 8 bases between them.

This clonotype was seen repeatedly, ten times or more. The CDR3 DNA sequence: TGTGCCAGCACCGCCCAGGGGGGACAGGAGTACGAGCAGTACTTC. This codes for CASTAQGGQEYEQYF. This chain uses TRBV7-9 with TRBJ2-7; the match to TRBD1 covers 8 bases. Germline CDR1 is SEHNR and CDR2 is FQNEAQ (reference sequence). Trimming took 7 bases from V and 4 from J; bases not matched to a gene: 12. The CDR3 is 15 residues long.

This clonotype has ten or more counts. The gene calls are TRBV11-3 and TRBJ1-1; D is unresolved. V gave up 4 bases and J gave up 10 bases, with 10 bases separating them. The CDR3 has 11 residues. Per germline, CDR1 SGHNT and CDR2 YENEEA. Here the CDR3 DNA reads TGTGCCAGCAGCTCGGTTGCGGTAGCTTTCTTT. Translating gives CASSSVAVAFF.

Ten or more counts support this clonotype. The chain uses TRBV12-3 or TRBV12-4 and TRBJ1-4, with a weak D call TRBD1 (5 bases). Trimming took 3 bases from V and 7 from J, leaving 6 bases between them. This CDR3 region has 12 residues. DNA of the CDR3: TGTGCCAGCAGTTTTGGGGGTGAAAAACTGTTTTTT. This translates into CASSFGGEKLFF.